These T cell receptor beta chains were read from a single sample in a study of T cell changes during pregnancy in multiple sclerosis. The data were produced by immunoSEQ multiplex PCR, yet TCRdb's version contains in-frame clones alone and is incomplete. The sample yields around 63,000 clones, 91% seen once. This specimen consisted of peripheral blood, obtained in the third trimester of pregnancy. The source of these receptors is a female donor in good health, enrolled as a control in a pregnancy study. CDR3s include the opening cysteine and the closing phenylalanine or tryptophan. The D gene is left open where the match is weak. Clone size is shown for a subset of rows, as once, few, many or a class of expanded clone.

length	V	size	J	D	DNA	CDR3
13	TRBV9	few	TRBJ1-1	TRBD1	TGTGCCAGCAGCCTAGGGACAGGGACGAAAGCTTTCTTT	CASSLGTGTKAFF
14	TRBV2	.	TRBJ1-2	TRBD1	TGTGCCAGCAGCGAAGGGACAGGGAACTATGGCTACACCTTC	CASSEGTGNYGYTF
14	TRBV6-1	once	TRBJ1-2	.	TGTGCCAGCAGTGAAGTATCGCAGAACTATGGCTACACCTTC	CASSEVSQNYGYTF
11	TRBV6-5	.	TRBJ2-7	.	TGTGCCAGCAGGGCAGGGGTTGAGCAGTACTTC	CASRAGVEQYF
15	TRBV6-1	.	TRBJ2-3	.	TGTGCCAGCAGTGCTCTCGGGACTCCAACAGATACGCAGTATTTT	CASSALGTPTDTQYF
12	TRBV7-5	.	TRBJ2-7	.	TGTGCCAGAAGCTTAGCGAGAGGATTGAAGTCCTTC	CARSLARGLKSF
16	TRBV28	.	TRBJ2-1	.	TGTGCCAGCAGTACCAAAAGGGGAGGCTCCTACAATGAGCAGTTCTTC	CASSTKRGGSYNEQFF
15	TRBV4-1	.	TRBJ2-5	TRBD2	TGCGCCAGCAGCCAAGAGTTTTGGGGGGGGGAGACCCAGTACTTC	CASSQEFWGGETQYF
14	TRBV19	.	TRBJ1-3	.	TGTGCCAGTAGTATGTCGGGGGTTGGAAACACCATATATTTT	CASSMSGVGNTIYF
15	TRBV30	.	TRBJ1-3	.	TGTGCCTGGAGTGTACGAGGGTTGCCGGGAAACACCATATATTTT	CAWSVRGLPGNTIYF
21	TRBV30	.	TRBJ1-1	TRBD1	TGTGCCTGGAAGCCTTCGACAGGGGGCTTTTGGTCTCCCTCGTCGAACACTGAAGCTTTCTTT	CAWKPSTGGFWSPSSNTEAFF
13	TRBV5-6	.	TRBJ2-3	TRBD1	TGTGCCTATGGCGACAGGGCTCAAAATACGCAGTATTTT	CAYGDRAQNTQYF
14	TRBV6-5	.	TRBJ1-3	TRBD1	TGTGCCAGCAGTGTGACAGGGTATGGAAACACCATATATTTT	CASSVTGYGNTIYF
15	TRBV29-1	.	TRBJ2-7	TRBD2	TGCAGCGTTGAAGGACTAGCCCCACAACCCTACGAGCAGTACTTC	CSVEGLAPQPYEQYF
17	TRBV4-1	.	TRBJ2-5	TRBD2	TGCGCCAGCAGCCAAGGACTAGCGGTCCCGTACCAAGAGACCCAGTACTTC	CASSQGLAVPYQETQYF
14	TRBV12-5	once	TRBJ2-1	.	TGTGCTAGTGGTTTGCTTCCCTCCTACAATGAGCAGTTCTTC	CASGLLPSYNEQFF
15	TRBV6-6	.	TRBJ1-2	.	TGTGCCAGCAGTTACTCCGCGGGGCTTCGAGATGGCTACACCTTC	CASSYSAGLRDGYTF
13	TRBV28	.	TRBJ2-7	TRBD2	TGTGCCAGCAGTTTGCACGGGGGGAACGGGCAGTACTTC	CASSLHGGNGQYF
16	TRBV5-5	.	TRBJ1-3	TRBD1	TGTGCCAGCAGCTTGAACCCGGGACAGTTCGGAAACACCATATATTTT	CASSLNPGQFGNTIYF
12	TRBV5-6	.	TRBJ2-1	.	TGTGCCAGCCACCGGGACTACAATGAGCAGTTCTTC	CASHRDYNEQFF
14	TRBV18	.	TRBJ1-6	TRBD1	TGTGCCAGCTCACAGGACAGGGGTAATTCACCCCTCCACTTT	CASSQDRGNSPLHF
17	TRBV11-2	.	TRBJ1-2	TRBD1	TGTGCCAGCAGCTCCCCTCGAAGGACAGGGAATAACTATGGCTACACCTTC	CASSSPRRTGNNYGYTF
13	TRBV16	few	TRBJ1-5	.	TGTGCCAGCCGGGAGGAGGGCAATCAGCCCCAGCATTTT	CASREEGNQPQHF
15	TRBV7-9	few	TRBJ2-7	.	TGTGCCAGCAGCTCGGCGGGTTCCCTCTCCTACGAGCAGTACTTC	CASSSAGSLSYEQYF
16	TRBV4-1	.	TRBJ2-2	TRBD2	TGCGCCAGCAGCCCCGTTGGGGCGGGGGGACCCGATGTGCTGTTTTTT	CASSPVGAGGPDVLFF
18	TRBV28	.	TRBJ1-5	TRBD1	TGTGCCAGCAGTTTAGTGACCGGGACAGGGGGCATCAATCAGCCCCAGCATTTT	CASSLVTGTGGINQPQHF
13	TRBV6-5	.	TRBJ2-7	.	TGTGCCAGCAGTTACATTACAGGGTACGAGCAGTACTTC	CASSYITGYEQYF
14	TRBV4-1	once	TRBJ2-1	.	TGCGCCAGCAGCCAATTCGTTTACGGCAATGAGCAGTTCTTC	CASSQFVYGNEQFF
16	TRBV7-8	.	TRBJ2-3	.	TGTGCCAGCAGCTGGGGGGAGACCTCTAGCACAGATACGCAGTATTTT	CASSWGETSSTDTQYF
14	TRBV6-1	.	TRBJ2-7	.	TGTGCCAGCAGTGAATATGAGGCCCCCTACGAGCAGTACTTC	CASSEYEAPYEQYF
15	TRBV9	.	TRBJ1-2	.	TGTGCCAGCAGCTCCTGGTCCCCCACGGCGGATGGCTACACCTTC	CASSSWSPTADGYTF
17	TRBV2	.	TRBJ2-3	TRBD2	TGTGCCAGCAGTGAACCTCGTAGAGCGGGAGATGGAGATACGCAGTATTTT	CASSEPRRAGDGDTQYF
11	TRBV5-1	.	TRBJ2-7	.	TGCGCCAGCAGCTTGGCCGACGAGCAGTACTTC	CASSLADEQYF
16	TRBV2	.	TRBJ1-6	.	TGTGCCAGCAGTGAAGAGGGAGGGGGTCTAAATTCACCCCTCCACTTT	CASSEEGGGLNSPLHF
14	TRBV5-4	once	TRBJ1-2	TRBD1	TGTGCCAGCAGCGGACAGGGGGAGAGCTATGGCTACACCTTC	CASSGQGESYGYTF
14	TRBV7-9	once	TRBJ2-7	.	TGTGCCAGCAGCTCGTCCGGGAGCTCCTACGAGCAGTACTTC	CASSSSGSSYEQYF
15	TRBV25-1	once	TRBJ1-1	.	TGTGCCAGCAGTGAGGCCGGAGGGAAGAACACTGAAGCTTTCTTT	CASSEAGGKNTEAFF
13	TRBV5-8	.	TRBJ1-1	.	TGTGCCAGCAGCTTTAGCGGGGGGCTAGAAGCTTTCTTT	CASSFSGGLEAFF
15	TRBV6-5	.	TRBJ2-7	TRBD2	TGTGCCAGCAGTTACCAAGCGGGGGGCACCTACGAGCAGTACTTC	CASSYQAGGTYEQYF
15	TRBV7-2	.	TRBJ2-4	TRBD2	TGTGCCAGCAGCTTCCGCCTAGCGGGACCAAACATTCAGTACTTC	CASSFRLAGPNIQYF
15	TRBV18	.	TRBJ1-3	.	TGTGCCAGCTCAGCCCTAGAAGAGCTTGGAAACACCATATATTTT	CASSALEELGNTIYF
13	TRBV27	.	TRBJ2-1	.	TGTGCCAGCAGCTTACCCACTACCAATGAGCAGTTCTTC	CASSLPTTNEQFF
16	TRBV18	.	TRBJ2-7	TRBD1	TGTGCCAGCTCACCCTCGCAGGGGGTCGGGTCGTACGAGCAGTACTTC	CASSPSQGVGSYEQYF
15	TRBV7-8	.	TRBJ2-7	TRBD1	TGTGCCAGCGGAGGCGGGGACAGGGGGGGTAACGAGCAGTACTTC	CASGGGDRGGNEQYF
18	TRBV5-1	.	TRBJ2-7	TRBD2	TGCGCCAGCAGCCTGTGGACTAGCGGGAGGGTGGGGAGCTACGAGCAGTACTTC	CASSLWTSGRVGSYEQYF
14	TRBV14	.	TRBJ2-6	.	TGTGCCAGCAGCCCCATCCCTGGGGCCAACGTCCTGACTTTC	CASSPIPGANVLTF
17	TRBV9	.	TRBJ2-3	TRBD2	TGTGCCAGCAGCGCGCCGGGACTAGCGGATCTTCCAGATACGCAGTATTTT	CASSAPGLADLPDTQYF
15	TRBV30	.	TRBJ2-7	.	TGTGCCTGGAGTGGGGGGCAGACCCTCTCCTACGAGCAGTACTTC	CAWSGGQTLSYEQYF
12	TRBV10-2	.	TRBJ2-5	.	TGCGCCAGCGGACAGACTAAAGAGACCCAGTACTTC	CASGQTKETQYF
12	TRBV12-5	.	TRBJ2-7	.	TGTGCTAGTGGTCACTTGGAGGACGAGCAGTACTTC	CASGHLEDEQYF
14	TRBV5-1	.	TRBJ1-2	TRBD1	TGCGCCAGCACCTCCGGGACAGGGGTTTCCCGCTACACCTTC	CASTSGTGVSRYTF
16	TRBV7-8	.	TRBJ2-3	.	TGTGCCAGCAGCTTAGTATCCGGACTTACCACAGATACGCAGTATTTT	CASSLVSGLTTDTQYF
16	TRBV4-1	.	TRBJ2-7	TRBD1	TGCGCCAGCAGCCAAGCGGGGGACAGGGCGACCTACGAGCAGTACTTC	CASSQAGDRATYEQYF
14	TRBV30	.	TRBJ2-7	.	TGTGCCTGGAGTGTAACCAGGAAAGTAGGCGAGCAGTACTTC	CAWSVTRKVGEQYF
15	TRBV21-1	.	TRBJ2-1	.	TGTGCCAGCCAGGGACTCCGGCCAACTATGCATGAGCAGTTCTTC	CASQGLRPTMHEQFF